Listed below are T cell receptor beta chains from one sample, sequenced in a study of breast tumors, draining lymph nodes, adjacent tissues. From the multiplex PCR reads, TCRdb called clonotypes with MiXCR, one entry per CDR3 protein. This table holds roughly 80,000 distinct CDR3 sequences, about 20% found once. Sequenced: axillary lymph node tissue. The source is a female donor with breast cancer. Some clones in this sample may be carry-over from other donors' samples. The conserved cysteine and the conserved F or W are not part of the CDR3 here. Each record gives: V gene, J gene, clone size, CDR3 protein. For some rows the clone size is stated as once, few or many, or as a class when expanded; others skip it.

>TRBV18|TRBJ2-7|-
ASSPSGQGEDEQY
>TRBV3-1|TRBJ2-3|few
ASSQGTGVRDTQY
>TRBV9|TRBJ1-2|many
ASSVDPGTGESGYT
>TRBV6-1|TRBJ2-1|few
ASNTVAYNEQF
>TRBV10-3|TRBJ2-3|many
AISVSLAGAARANSTSTDTQY
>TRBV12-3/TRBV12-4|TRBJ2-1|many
ATAPPEDRGKDEQF
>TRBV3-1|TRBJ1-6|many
ASSGSGQISPLH
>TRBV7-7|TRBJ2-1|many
ASSLGGPSYNEQF
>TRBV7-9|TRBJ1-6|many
ASSRGVGTDHNSPLH
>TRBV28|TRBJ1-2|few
ASSSSGAGGYT
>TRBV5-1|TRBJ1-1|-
ASSSQTGATEAF
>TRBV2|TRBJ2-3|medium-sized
ASSASTSGKTDTQY
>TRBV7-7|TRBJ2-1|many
ASSPHHASGRDNEQF
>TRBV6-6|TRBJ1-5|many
ASSYSGGRRVGNQPQH
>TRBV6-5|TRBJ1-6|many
ASSLLPGDSPLH
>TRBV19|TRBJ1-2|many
ASRPRGGDYGYT
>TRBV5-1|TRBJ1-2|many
ASSPGTGEGYT
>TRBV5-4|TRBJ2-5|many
ASTVQGPQETQY
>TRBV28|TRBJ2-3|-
ASTFSLAGGITQY
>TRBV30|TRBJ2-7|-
AWAPRLAGIYEQY
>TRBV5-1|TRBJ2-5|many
ASSLGTGIETQY
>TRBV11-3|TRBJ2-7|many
ASSLVPAGVQY
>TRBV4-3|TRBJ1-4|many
ASSQDREREKLF